A single TCR beta chain is shown here with its context. The data are from a study of shared clonotypes between healthy human individuals. Germline V CDR1 and CDR2: LGHNA, YSLEER. CDR3 length: 17 residues. V lost 3 bases and J 4 bases, leaving 22 bases between the germline ends. The table came from immunoSEQ multiplex PCR; TCRdb's copy has only in-frame clones and leaves some out. The data show 650,000 to 700,000 clones, roughly 91% seen once. The receptor was derived from a man between 18 and 29 years old in good health. Some clones in this sample may be carry-over from other donors' samples. The rearrangement joins TRBV4-3 to TRBJ2-7, with D perhaps assigned TRBD1 or TRBD2 (7 bases each). Material for sequencing was memory CD8+ T cells from PBMCs. Subset defined: CD45RO+ cells pooled with CCR7-negative TemRA cells. The CDR3 DNA is TGCGCCAGCAGCCAGGGGGCAGGGGGGGAGAACCTATACGAGCAGTACTTC. It specifies CASSQGAGGENLYEQYF.